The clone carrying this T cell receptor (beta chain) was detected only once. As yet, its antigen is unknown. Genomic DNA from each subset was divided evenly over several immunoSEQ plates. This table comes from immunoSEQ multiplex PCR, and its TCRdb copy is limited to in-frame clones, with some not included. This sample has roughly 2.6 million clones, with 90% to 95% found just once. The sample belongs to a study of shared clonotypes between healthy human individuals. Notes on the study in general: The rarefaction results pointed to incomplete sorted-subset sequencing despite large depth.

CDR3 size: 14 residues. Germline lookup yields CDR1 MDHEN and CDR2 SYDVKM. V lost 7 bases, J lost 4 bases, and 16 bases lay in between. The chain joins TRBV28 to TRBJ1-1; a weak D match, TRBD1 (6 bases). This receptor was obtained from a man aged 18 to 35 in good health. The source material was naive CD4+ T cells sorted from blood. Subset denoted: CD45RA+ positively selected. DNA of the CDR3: TGTGCCAGCATTGCGGGGGGCCTAAGCACTGAAGCTTTCTTT. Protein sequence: CASIAGGLSTEAFF.